The 16 T cell receptor beta chains in this list originate from one sample, sequenced in a study of OX40 agonist ivuxolimab in advanced cancers. Libraries were prepared by immunoSEQ multiplex PCR; TCRdb keeps only in-frame clonotypes and omits some of them. The sample records 130,000 or so clones, approximately 90% being singletons. The sequencing used CD4+ or CD8+ T cells sorted from blood, collected in a trial of the OX40 agonist ivuxolimab. Every receptor here comes from an adult with an advanced solid tumor such as melanoma, head and neck, liver or kidney cancer.

Here the CDR3 DNA reads TGCGCCAGCAGCCCACTCTCCGGGCAGGGGGCAATTGGTGAGCAGTTCTTC. Translation: CASSPLSGQGAIGEQFF. The rearrangement uses TRBV5-1 and TRBJ2-1; TRBD1 matches at 8 bases. CDR3 length: 17 residues. Unmatched junction bases numbered 18, after V lost 4 bases and J lost 9 bases. Per germline, CDR1 SGHRS and CDR2 YFSETQ.

The chain joins TRBV9 to TRBJ2-3; D is ambiguous. V lost 0 bases to trimming and J lost 7 bases, with 6 bases between them. The CDR3 loop spans 12 amino acids. The germline V gene encodes CDR1 SGDLS and CDR2 YYNGEE. CDR3: CASSVEGNTQYF. The CDR3 DNA follows: TGTGCCAGCAGCGTAGAAGGCAATACGCAGTATTTT. The full variable domain, rest sourced from reference TRBV9 and TRBJ2-3, is DSGVTQTPKHLITATGQRVTLRCSPRSGDLSVYWYQQSLDQGLQFLIQYYNGEERAKGNILERFSAQQFPDLHSELNLSSLELGDSALYFCASSVEGNTQYFGPGTRLTVL.

The chain recombines TRBV13 with TRBJ2-1, with 7 bases identical to TRBD2. Germline V CDR1 and CDR2: PRHDT, FYEKMQ (reference sequence). The CDR3 is 13 residues long. The V segment lost 5 bases and the J segment 12 bases; nucleotides outside the gene matches: 10. The CDR3 DNA is TGTGCCAGCAGCCCCAACACGGGAGGTCGGCAGTTCTTC. Protein: CASSPNTGGRQFF.

The chain has TRBV19 and TRBJ2-1; D uncertain. CDR3 length: 15 amino acids. Germline-derived CDR1 and CDR2 are LNHDA and SQIVND (reference sequence). Trimming removed 5 bases from V and 2 bases from J, with 13 bases in between. For the CDR3, the DNA is TGTGCCAGTAGTCTCCCGGTTGTTCCCTACAATGAGCAGTTCTTC. Translation: CASSLPVVPYNEQFF.

The chain couples TRBV28 to TRBJ1-2, with unresolved D. Germline CDR1 reads MDHEN; CDR2 reads SYDVKM. This CDR3 comprises 12 residues. Trimming took 2 bases from V and 1 from J, leaving 2 bases between them. CDR3 in amino acids: CASSLNNYGYTF. Written as DNA, the CDR3 is TGTGCCAGCAGTTTAAATAACTATGGCTACACCTTC.

The chain is built from TRBV5-5 and TRBJ1-5, with D uncertain. Trimming cost V 4 bases and J 0 bases, with 14 bases left between them. Germline V gene lookup returns CDR1 SGHKS and CDR2 YYEKEE (reference sequence). The CDR3 is 16 amino acids. This CDR3 reads CASSLRTDNSNQPQHF. Here the CDR3 DNA reads TGTGCCAGCAGCCTACGGACGGATAATAGCAATCAGCCCCAGCATTTT.

V usage is TRBV6-5 and J usage is TRBJ1-2; D call uncertain. V gave up 2 bases and J gave up 1 base, with 14 bases separating them. CDR3 length: 16 residues. The germline gives CDR1 MNHEY, CDR2 SVGAGI. For the CDR3, the DNA is TGTGCCAGCAGTTACGGTGGAGAACGGGATAACTATGGCTACACCTTC. Protein sequence: CASSYGGERDNYGYTF.

The chain employs TRBV28 and TRBJ1-4, with D perhaps matching TRBD1 (5 bases). CDR3 length: 17 residues. Between the trimmed V and J ends, which lost 5 bases and 0 bases, there was a span of 16 bases. Germline lookup yields CDR1 MDHEN and CDR2 SYDVKM. The CDR3 DNA follows: TGTGCCAGCAGTCTAGGGCGACAGCACCCAACTAATGAAAAACTGTTTTTT. Residues: CASSLGRQHPTNEKLFF.

The chain employs TRBV6-5 and TRBJ2-3; 7 nucleotides line up with TRBD1. V gave up 2 bases and J gave up 1 base; unmatched junction bases: 6. The CDR3 runs to 16 residues. Germline loops: CDR1 MNHEY, CDR2 SVGAGI. This chain's CDR3 is CASSYTATGRTDTQYF. CDR3 nucleotide sequence: TGTGCCAGCAGTTACACTGCGACAGGGCGCACAGATACGCAGTATTTT.

The CDR3 bases are TGTGCCAGCAGCGTAGCGGGCGGGGCAGCAGAGACCCAGTACTTC. Encoded protein: CASSVAGGAAETQYF. The chain recombines TRBV9 with TRBJ2-5, with a tentative D call TRBD2 (6 bases). Germline CDR1 and CDR2: SGDLS and YYNGEE. V was shortened by 0 bases and J by 4 bases, with 13 bases between the two germline ends. The CDR3 runs to 15 residues.

The rearrangement uses TRBV7-2 and TRBJ2-5; D unresolved. The CDR3 is 14 amino acids. V gave up 2 bases and J gave up 5 bases, with 12 bases separating them. Per germline, CDR1 SGHTA and CDR2 FQGNSA. For the CDR3, the DNA is TGTGCCAGCAGCTTAATTGAACGGTGGGAGACCCAGTACTTC. Its translation: CASSLIERWETQYF.

This chain uses TRBV7-2 with TRBJ2-5; 9 positions match TRBD2. The length of the CDR3 is 13 residues. The V gene end was trimmed by 7 bases and the J gene end by 5 bases; junction bases not matched to a gene: 5. Germline CDR1 SGHTA, CDR2 FQGNSA. The CDR3 region is CASTQRGVETQYF. The DNA of the CDR3 is TGTGCCAGCACCCAGCGGGGGGTTGAGACCCAGTACTTC.

This rearrangement joins TRBV9 to TRBJ2-7, with 9 bases matching TRBD2. V dropped 0 bases and J dropped 2; count of bases not matched to a gene: 21. Germline V CDR1 and CDR2: SGDLS, YYNGEE. The CDR3 spans 21 residues. The CDR3 nucleotides read TGTGCCAGCAGCGTAGGAGCCCCCGGACGTCTAGCGGGAAGGCTCGCCTACGAGCAGTACTTC. It translates to CASSVGAPGRLAGRLAYEQYF.

The V gene is TRBV28, the J gene TRBJ2-1; D could derive from TRBD1 or TRBD2 (5 bases each). The CDR3 is 14 residues long. In germline, CDR1 is MDHEN, CDR2 SYDVKM. The V end lost 6 bases, the J end lost 3 bases, and 12 bases lay between the germline ends. The CDR3 loop reads CASRSGTDYNEQFF. As DNA, the CDR3 is TGTGCCAGCAGGTCCGGGACGGACTACAATGAGCAGTTCTTC.

V gene TRBV19 combines with J gene TRBJ2-2; 10 bases are a match to TRBD1. Germline assignment: CDR1 LNHDA and CDR2 SQIVND (reference sequence). The CDR3 runs to 15 residues. The J segment lost 7 bases and the V segment lost 6 bases, leaving 8 bases of the junction unmatched. CDR3: CASSPGQGVVGELFF. CDR3 in DNA: TGTGCCAGTAGCCCCGGACAGGGGGTTGTCGGGGAGCTGTTTTTT.

The CDR3 DNA sequence: TGTGCCAGCAGTTTCCGGACAGCTGCAACTAATGAAAAACTGTTTTTT. This codes for CASSFRTAATNEKLFF. V is TRBV28 and J is TRBJ1-4; perhaps TRBD1 as D (6 bases). V lost 3 bases and J 0 bases, leaving 11 bases between the germline ends. CDR3 size: 16 residues. Germline CDR1 and CDR2: MDHEN and SYDVKM.